The 32 T cell receptor beta chains below were found in one sample sequenced in a study of blood T cell repertoires in COVID-19. Clones were read by immunoSEQ multiplex PCR, and TCRdb kept only the in-frame ones, dropping some. The data hold about 92,000 clones, with about 83% observed a single time. Sequenced sample: peripheral blood. The receptors stem from a woman in her fifties or sixties with COVID-19, enrolled during active disease.

V is TRBV4-3 and J is TRBJ1-1; D not resolved. Per the germline V gene, CDR1 is LGHNA and CDR2 is YSLEER. Trimming removed 6 bases at V and 1 base at J, with 9 bases between. This CDR3 has 13 residues. CDR3 coding DNA: TGCGCCAGCAGTCTTACACCGAACACTGAAGCTTTCTTT. Protein product: CASSLTPNTEAFF.

The chain uses TRBV27 and TRBJ1-2; D is unresolved. From germline, CDR1 is MNHEY and CDR2 SMNVEV (reference sequence). The ends were cut back, 8 bases at V and 6 bases at J, with 16 bases in the middle. This CDR3 is 13 amino acids long. CDR3 residues: CASRPRFGDGYTF. The CDR3 DNA reads TGTGCCAGCCGGCCTAGGTTCGGGGATGGCTACACCTTC.

This chain connects TRBV15 to TRBJ2-3, with 8 bases fitting TRBD2. Per germline, CDR1 LNHNV and CDR2 YYDKDF (reference sequence). With V trimmed by 0 bases and J by 1 base, 9 bases remained unmatched. This CDR3 comprises 18 residues. The CDR3 sequence: CATSRDKGGGTRTDTQYF. For the CDR3, the DNA is TGTGCCACCAGCAGAGATAAGGGCGGGGGGACCCGCACAGATACGCAGTATTTT.

This chain's CDR3 is CASTIEFAGLDYGYTF. In DNA form, the CDR3 reads TGTGCCAGTACCATAGAATTCGCAGGGCTGGACTATGGCTACACCTTC. The J gene is TRBJ1-2, the V gene TRBV19; tentative D call: TRBD1 (5 bases). Germline V gene sequence: CDR1 LNHDA, CDR2 SQIVND (reference sequence). The CDR3 has 16 amino acids. V lost 7 bases and J 3 bases, leaving 21 bases between the germline ends.

The V gene is TRBV6-5, the J gene TRBJ1-2, with 12 bases aligning to TRBD1. The germline V gene encodes CDR1 MNHEY and CDR2 SVGAGI. V dropped 5 bases and J dropped 8; count of bases not matched to a gene: 9. The CDR3 consists of 15 residues. The CDR3 spells CASSTPGQGAKGYTF. The CDR3 DNA is TGTGCCAGCAGTACCCCGGGACAGGGGGCGAAAGGCTACACCTTC.

The chain carries TRBV20-1 and TRBJ2-7; tentatively, D is TRBD2 (6 bases). This CDR3 contains 14 residues. V lost 3 bases, J lost 2 bases, and 14 bases lay in between. Germline lookup yields CDR1 DFQATT and CDR2 SNEGSKA (reference sequence). The CDR3 sequence is CSASTGAGAYEQYF. CDR3 coding DNA: TGCAGTGCTAGTACGGGAGCGGGCGCCTACGAGCAGTACTTC.

V gene TRBV6-5 combines with J gene TRBJ1-1, with 8 positions matching TRBD1. CDR3 length: 15 residues. With V trimmed by 7 bases and J by 1 base, 8 bases remained unmatched. In germline, CDR1 is MNHEY, CDR2 SVGAGI. CDR3 region: CASTAPQGANTEAFF. The CDR3 DNA is TGTGCCAGCACCGCGCCCCAGGGGGCGAACACTGAAGCTTTCTTT.

V and J are TRBV2 and TRBJ2-5; tentatively, D is TRBD1 (6 bases). CDR3 length equals 13 residues. CDR1 is SNHLY and CDR2 is FYNNEI in the germline V gene. V lost 4 bases, J lost 5 bases, and 11 bases lay in between. The CDR3 sequence is CASSGQARETQYF. The DNA of the CDR3 is TGTGCCAGCAGTGGACAGGCCAGGGAGACCCAGTACTTC.

The chain couples TRBV29-1 to TRBJ2-5; D is undetermined. The germline gives CDR1 SQVTM, CDR2 ANQGSEA. The CDR3 runs to 12 residues. V lost 3 bases, J lost 3 bases, and 8 bases lay in between. The CDR3 bases are TGCAGCGTTGATGGGCAGGAAGAGACCCAGTACTTC. Encoded protein: CSVDGQEETQYF.

The CDR3: CASSLGWTGDFGYTF. The DNA of the CDR3 is TGTGCCAGCAGCCTTGGATGGACAGGGGATTTTGGCTACACCTTC. The chain recombines TRBV11-2 with TRBJ1-2, with 9 bases aligning to TRBD1. Germline values: CDR1 SGHAT, CDR2 FQNNGV. This CDR3 contains 15 residues. After removal of 5 bases from V and 7 bases from J, the junction contained 11 bases not matched to a gene.

The chain has TRBV12-3 or TRBV12-4 and TRBJ1-2, with D maybe TRBD1 (5 bases). V was shortened by 7 bases and J by 3 bases, with 12 bases between the two germline ends. The CDR3 contains 13 residues. CDR3 in amino acids: CASTLGRDYGYTF. The CDR3 DNA is TGTGCCAGCACCCTTGGCAGGGACTATGGCTACACCTTC.

The chain combines TRBV5-1 with TRBJ1-2; D is unresolved. CDR1 is SGHRS and CDR2 is YFSETQ in the germline V gene. The CDR3 is made up of 13 amino acids. Trimming left V 0 bases short and J 5 bases short, with 8 bases between. This CDR3 reads CASSLGAGYGYTF. The DNA for the CDR3 is TGCGCCAGCAGCTTGGGGGCCGGATATGGCTACACCTTC.

The rearrangement joins TRBV5-8 to TRBJ1-6, with 11 nucleotides matching TRBD1. The CDR3 sequence is 17 residues long. CDR1 SGHTS and CDR2 YDEGEE come from the germline V gene. The J segment lost 8 bases and the V segment lost 4 bases, leaving 11 bases of the junction unmatched. CDR3 bases: TGTGCCAGCAGCGGGACAGGGGGATTAGATAGGTATTCACCCCTCCACTTT. This translates into CASSGTGGLDRYSPLHF.

This clone was seen a few times. V is TRBV27 and J is TRBJ2-3; 8 bases align to TRBD2. Unmatched junction bases numbered 9, after V lost 0 bases and J lost 1 base. Germline CDR1 is MNHEY and CDR2 is SMNVEV (reference sequence). The CDR3 is 18 amino acids. CDR3 sequence: CASSLSYGGAGGTDTQYF. CDR3 DNA sequence: TGTGCCAGCAGTTTATCTTACGGGGGGGCAGGTGGCACAGATACGCAGTATTTT.

The V gene is TRBV4-1, the J gene TRBJ2-7, with D hard to call. Germline V gene lookup returns CDR1 MGHRA and CDR2 YSYEKL. Trimming pared 5 bases from V and 5 bases from J, leaving 13 bases between. The CDR3 is 13 amino acids. The CDR3 sequence: CASSSQYADEQYF. CDR3 bases: TGCGCCAGCAGCTCCCAGTATGCCGACGAGCAGTACTTC.

This rearrangement joins TRBV18 to TRBJ1-2; 8 nucleotides agree with TRBD1. Losses at the gene ends were 6 bases for V and 6 bases for J; bases not matched to a gene: 6. From germline, CDR1 is KGHSH and CDR2 LQKENI. CDR3 size: 13 residues. CDR3 region: CASSPDRAHGYTF. CDR3 nucleotide sequence: TGTGCCAGCTCTCCGGACAGGGCCCATGGCTACACCTTC.

The V gene is TRBV29-1, the J gene TRBJ2-3; maybe TRBD2 (6 bases). The V end lost 4 bases, the J end lost 6 bases, and 17 bases lay between the germline ends. CDR3 size: 14 residues. Germline V gene lookup returns CDR1 SQVTM and CDR2 ANQGSEA. The CDR3 sequence: CSVVGQLATDTQYF. DNA for the CDR3: TGCAGCGTTGTGGGCCAACTAGCCACGGATACGCAGTATTTT.

This clone was observed once. This chain joins TRBV6-5 and TRBJ2-5; D unclear. Trimming removed 4 bases at V and 4 bases at J, with 10 bases between. The CDR3 has 13 residues. Germline CDR1 is MNHEY and CDR2 is SVGAGI. The CDR3 is CASSLWQRETQYF. The CDR3 bases are TGTGCCAGCAGTTTGTGGCAACGAGAGACCCAGTACTTC.

The rearrangement uses TRBV6-5 and TRBJ2-7, with D perhaps matching TRBD1 (5 bases). Germline V gives CDR1 MNHEY, CDR2 SVGAGI. V was trimmed by 2 bases and J by 5 bases, leaving 10 bases between them. The length of the CDR3 is 13 residues. For the CDR3, the DNA is TGTGCCAGCAGTTACGATGTAGGGGACGAGCAGTACTTC. This translates into CASSYDVGDEQYF.

This clone was recorded once. This chain links TRBV13 with TRBJ1-4; 7 nucleotides match TRBD1. V dropped 4 bases and J dropped 3; count of bases not matched to a gene: 11. The CDR3 is 17 residues long. Per the germline V gene, CDR1 is PRHDT and CDR2 is FYEKMQ (reference sequence). CDR3 coding DNA: TGTGCCAGCAGCTCCGATCCCGACAGGGAGGCTAATGAAAAACTGTTTTTT. It yields the protein CASSSDPDREANEKLFF.

V is TRBV4-1 and J is TRBJ2-3; TRBD2 aligns across 8 bases. CDR3 length equals 15 residues. With V trimmed by 3 bases and J by 1 base, 3 bases remained unmatched. The germline gives CDR1 MGHRA, CDR2 YSYEKL. CDR3 nucleotide sequence: TGCGCCAGCAGCCATCCGGGGGGGGGCACAGATACGCAGTATTTT. Amino acids: CASSHPGGGTDTQYF.

The genes are TRBV7-2 and TRBJ1-2; 10 bases are shared with TRBD1. Germline CDR1 is SGHTA and CDR2 is FQGNSA. The CDR3 is 17 amino acids. The ends lost 1 base at V and 0 bases at J; junction bases unmatched: 5. The CDR3 bases are TGTGCCAGCAGCTTAGTCGGGACAGGGGACACTAACTATGGCTACACCTTC. Its protein product is CASSLVGTGDTNYGYTF. Full variable domain (remainder filled in from reference TRBV7-2 and TRBJ1-2): GAGVSQSPSNKVTEKGKDVELRCDPISGHTALYWYRQSLGQGLEFLIYFQGNSAPDKSGLPSDRFSAERTGGSVSTLTIQRTQQEDSAVYLCASSLVGTGDTNYGYTFGSGTRLTVV.

V usage is TRBV7-2 and J usage is TRBJ2-5; weak D call: TRBD1 (6 bases). CDR1 SGHTA and CDR2 FQGNSA come from the germline V gene. The V and J ends lost 5 bases and 5 bases respectively, with 18 bases between them. The length of the CDR3 is 15 residues. The CDR3 DNA follows: TGTGCCAGCAGCCCCCACCGGACAGCCCGGGAGACCCAGTACTTC. Translating gives CASSPHRTARETQYF. Variable domain in full (rest from reference TRBV7-2 and TRBJ2-5): GAGVSQSPSNKVTEKGKDVELRCDPISGHTALYWYRQSLGQGLEFLIYFQGNSAPDKSGLPSDRFSAERTGGSVSTLTIQRTQQEDSAVYLCASSPHRTARETQYFGPGTRLLVL.

The genes are TRBV11-2 and TRBJ1-2; 7 bases fit TRBD1. The trim removed 5 bases at V and 5 bases at J, leaving 20 bases unmatched. CDR1 is SGHAT and CDR2 is FQNNGV in the germline V gene. The CDR3 length is 18 residues. CDR3 amino acids: CASSRSNAVIGTVYGYTF. Written as DNA, the CDR3 is TGTGCCAGCAGCCGTTCGAATGCCGTGATCGGGACAGTGTATGGCTACACCTTC.

This chain joins TRBV19 and TRBJ1-1; D unresolved. Germline V gene data show CDR1 as LNHDA and CDR2 as SQIVND (reference sequence). The CDR3 extends over 17 amino acids. V shed 4 bases and J shed 8 bases, with 26 bases lying between them. The CDR3 region is CASSRGGYGIRAQEAFF. Written as DNA, the CDR3 is TGTGCCAGTAGTAGGGGAGGGTACGGGATTCGAGCCCAGGAAGCTTTCTTT. The variable domain in full, with the rest retrieved from reference TRBV19 and TRBJ1-1, is DGGITQSPKYLFRKEGQNVTLSCEQNLNHDAMYWYRQDPGQGLRLIYYSQIVNDFQKGDIAEGYSVSREKKESFPLTVTSAQKNPTAFYLCASSRGGYGIRAQEAFFGQGTRLTVV.

This chain uses TRBV7-9 with TRBJ1-6, with D maybe TRBD1 (5 bases). There are 14 residues in the CDR3. Trimming removed 0 bases from V and 10 bases from J, with 10 bases in between. Germline V gene sequence: CDR1 SEHNR, CDR2 FQNEAQ (reference sequence). CDR3 loop: CASSLAAGNSPLHF. The CDR3 nucleotides are TGTGCCAGCAGCTTAGCGGCAGGGAACTCACCCCTCCACTTT.

The chain recombines TRBV29-1 with TRBJ2-7, with a tentative D call TRBD1 (5 bases). Germline CDR1 and CDR2: SQVTM and ANQGSEA. The CDR3 length is 13 residues. Trimming cost V 0 bases and J 0 bases, with 6 bases left between them. The CDR3 loop reads CSVEDRASYEQYF. The CDR3, as DNA: TGCAGCGTTGAAGACAGGGCCTCCTACGAGCAGTACTTC.

The sample holds a few counts of this clone. The J gene is TRBJ2-7, the V gene TRBV5-6; D is uncertain. V lost 4 bases and J lost 3, with 11 bases in between. This CDR3 region has 13 residues. Germline assignment: CDR1 SGHDT and CDR2 YYEEEE. The CDR3 sequence is CASSPDTLYEQYF. For the CDR3, the DNA is TGTGCCAGCAGCCCCGACACCCTCTACGAGCAGTACTTC.

The chain is built from TRBV7-2 and TRBJ2-7, with TRBD1 matching over 7 bases. The ends lost 5 bases at V and 3 bases at J; junction bases unmatched: 7. Per the germline V gene, CDR1 is SGHTA and CDR2 is FQGNSA. The CDR3 spans 14 residues. The CDR3, as DNA: TGTGCCAGCAGCCCATCGACAGGGTTCTACGAGCAGTACTTC. Its protein product is CASSPSTGFYEQYF.

The V call is TRBV5-8, the J call TRBJ2-5, with D perhaps TRBD2 (7 bases). Germline lookup yields CDR1 SGHTS and CDR2 YDEGEE. The CDR3 is 16 amino acids. The V end lost 2 bases, the J end lost 1 base, and 15 bases lay between the germline ends. CDR3 bases: TGTGCCAGCAGCTTTCCCTGGGGGGGGCGCCAAGAGACCCAGTACTTC. Protein: CASSFPWGGRQETQYF. Filled out from reference TRBV5-8 and TRBJ2-5, the complete variable domain reads EAGVTQSPTHLIKTRGQQATLRCSPISGHTSVYWYQQALGLGLQFLLWYDEGEERNRGNFPPRFSGRQFPNYSSELNVNALELEDSALYLCASSFPWGGRQETQYFGPGTRLLVL.

This clone was seen a single time. DNA of the CDR3: TGTGCCAGCAGCTTAGTAGCCCAAGGGACAGGGTTGGGTCAGCCCCAGCATTTT. It yields the protein CASSLVAQGTGLGQPQHF. The V gene is TRBV7-2, the J gene TRBJ1-5, with 9 nucleotides matching TRBD1. This CDR3 has 18 amino acids. Germline assignment: CDR1 SGHTA and CDR2 FQGNSA. Trimming cost V 1 base and J 6 bases; bases outside gene matches: 13.

This chain uses TRBV9 with TRBJ1-4, with 7 nucleotides matching TRBD1. The CDR3 totals 17 residues. V lost 0 bases to trimming and J lost 0 bases; unmatched junction nucleotides: 5. Germline V lookup: CDR1 SGDLS, CDR2 YYNGEE. CDR3 DNA sequence: TGTGCCAGCAGCGTAGAGACAGGGCTTGCAACTAATGAAAAACTGTTTTTT. Translated: CASSVETGLATNEKLFF.